This T cell receptor beta chain was captured by sequencing in a study of regulatory T cells in long-lasting Graves disease. Arm-PCR of CDR3 regions and iRepertoire HTBI primers were used to build TCR beta libraries. Via MiXCR, TCRdb re-called the multiplex PCR reads, giving one row per CDR3 protein. Of about 610,000 distinct CDR3 sequences in the sample, about 15% are singletons; the top ten hold around 11%. Whole-study results and caveats: Patients with persistent disease showed a bias toward TRBV28, TRBJ1-2 and TRBJ2-5.

Time point meaning: newly diagnosed GD, antithyroid drugs for less than 3 months. Making the TCR library involved RNA that had been extracted from PBMCs. The patients were enrolled through endocrinology in Xi'an, China. Germline CDR1 reads DFQATT; CDR2 reads SNEGSKA (reference sequence). Trimming shortened V by 2 bases and J by 0 bases, and 14 bases separated the two germline ends. CDR3 length: 16 residues. There are many counts of this clonotype. Its antigen is not known. A further study also used this sample, focusing on T cells in Graves' hyperthyroidism and ophthalmopathy. That work contributes: A 13 V-J model separated ophthalmopathy from stable hyperthyroidism.

The sequence was obtained from a man in his late teens or twenties with Graves disease. The sequencing used peripheral blood mononuclear cells (PBMCs), collected at new diagnosis, from a patient treated with antithyroid drugs. The chain combines TRBV20-1 with TRBJ2-1; D gene unclear. The CDR3 DNA follows: TGCAGTGCTAGAAGTTCTGGCCGGAGCTCCTACAATGAGCAGTTCTTC. Protein sequence: CSARSSGRSSYNEQFF.